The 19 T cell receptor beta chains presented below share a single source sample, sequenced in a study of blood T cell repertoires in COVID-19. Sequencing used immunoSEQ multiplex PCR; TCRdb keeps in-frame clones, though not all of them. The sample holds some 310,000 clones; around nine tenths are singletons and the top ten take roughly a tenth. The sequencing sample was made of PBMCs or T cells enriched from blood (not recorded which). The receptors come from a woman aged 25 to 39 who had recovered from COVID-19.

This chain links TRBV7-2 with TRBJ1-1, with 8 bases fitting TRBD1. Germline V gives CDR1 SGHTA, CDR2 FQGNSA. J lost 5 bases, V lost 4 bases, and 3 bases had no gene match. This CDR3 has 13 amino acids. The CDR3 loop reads CASSYNRGTEAFF. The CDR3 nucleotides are TGTGCCAGCAGCTATAACAGGGGGACTGAAGCTTTCTTT.

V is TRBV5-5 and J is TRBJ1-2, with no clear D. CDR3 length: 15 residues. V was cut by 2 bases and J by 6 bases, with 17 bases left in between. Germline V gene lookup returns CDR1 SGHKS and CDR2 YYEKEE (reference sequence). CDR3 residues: CASSFDEALTHGYTF. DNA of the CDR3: TGTGCCAGCAGCTTTGATGAGGCACTGACGCATGGCTACACCTTC.

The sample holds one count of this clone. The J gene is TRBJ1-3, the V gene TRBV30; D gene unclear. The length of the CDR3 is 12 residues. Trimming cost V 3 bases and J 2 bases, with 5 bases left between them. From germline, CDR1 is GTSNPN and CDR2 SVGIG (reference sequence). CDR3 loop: CAWSRAGNTIYF. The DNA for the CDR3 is TGTGCCTGGAGCCGGGCTGGAAACACCATATATTTT.

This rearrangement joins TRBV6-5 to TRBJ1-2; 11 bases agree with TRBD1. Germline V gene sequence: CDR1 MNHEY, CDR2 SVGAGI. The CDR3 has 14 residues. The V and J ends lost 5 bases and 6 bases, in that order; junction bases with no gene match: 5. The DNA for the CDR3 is TGTGCCAGCAGTAGGGAGGACAGGGGGCATGGCTACACCTTC. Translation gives CASSREDRGHGYTF.

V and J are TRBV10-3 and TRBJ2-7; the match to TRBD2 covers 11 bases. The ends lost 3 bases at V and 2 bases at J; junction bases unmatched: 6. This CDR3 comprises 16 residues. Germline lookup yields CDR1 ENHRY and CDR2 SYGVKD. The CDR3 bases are TGTGCCATCAGTGACCTGACTAGCGGGAAAACCTACGAGCAGTACTTC. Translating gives CAISDLTSGKTYEQYF.

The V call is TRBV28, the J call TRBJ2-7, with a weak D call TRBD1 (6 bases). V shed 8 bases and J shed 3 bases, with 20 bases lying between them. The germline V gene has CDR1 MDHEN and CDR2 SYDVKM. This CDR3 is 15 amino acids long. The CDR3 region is CASRPWGLRFYEQYF. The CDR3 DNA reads TGTGCCAGCCGCCCTTGGGGGCTACGTTTCTACGAGCAGTACTTC.

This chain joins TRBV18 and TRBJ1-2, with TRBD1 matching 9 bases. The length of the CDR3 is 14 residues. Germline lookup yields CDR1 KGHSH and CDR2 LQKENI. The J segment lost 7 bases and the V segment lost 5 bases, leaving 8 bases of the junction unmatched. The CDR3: CASSTQGAFTGYTF. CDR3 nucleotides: TGTGCCAGCTCAACACAGGGGGCGTTCACTGGCTACACCTTC.

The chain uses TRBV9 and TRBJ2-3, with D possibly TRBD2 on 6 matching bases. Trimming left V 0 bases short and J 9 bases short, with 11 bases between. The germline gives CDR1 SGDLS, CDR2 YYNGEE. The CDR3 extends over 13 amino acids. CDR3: CASSVEASVTQYF. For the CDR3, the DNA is TGTGCCAGCAGCGTAGAGGCTAGCGTAACGCAGTATTTT.

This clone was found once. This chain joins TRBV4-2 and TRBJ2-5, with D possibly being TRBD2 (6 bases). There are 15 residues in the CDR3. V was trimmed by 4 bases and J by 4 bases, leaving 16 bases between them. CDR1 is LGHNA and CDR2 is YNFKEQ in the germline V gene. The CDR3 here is CASSLPGLDGETQYF. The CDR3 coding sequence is TGTGCCAGCAGCCTACCGGGACTCGACGGAGAGACCCAGTACTTC.

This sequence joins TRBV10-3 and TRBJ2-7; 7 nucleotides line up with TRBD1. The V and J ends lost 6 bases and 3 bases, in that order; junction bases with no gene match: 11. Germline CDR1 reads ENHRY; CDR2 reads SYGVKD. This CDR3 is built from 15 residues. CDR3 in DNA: TGTGCCATCAGCCGCTTGGACAGGAACGGCTACGAGCAGTACTTC. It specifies CAISRLDRNGYEQYF.

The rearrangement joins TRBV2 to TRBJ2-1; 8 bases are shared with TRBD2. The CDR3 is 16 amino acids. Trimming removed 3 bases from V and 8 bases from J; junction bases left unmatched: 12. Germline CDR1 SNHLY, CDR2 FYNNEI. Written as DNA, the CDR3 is TGTGCCAGCAGTGATTATATGAGCGGGAGTGGGGATGAGCAGTTCTTC. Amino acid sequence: CASSDYMSGSGDEQFF. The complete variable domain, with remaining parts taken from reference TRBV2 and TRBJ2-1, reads EPEVTQTPSHQVTQMGQEVILRCVPISNHLYFYWYRQILGQKVEFLVSFYNNEISEKSEIFDDQFSVERPDGSNFTLKIRSTKLEDSAMYFCASSDYMSGSGDEQFFGPGTRLTVL.

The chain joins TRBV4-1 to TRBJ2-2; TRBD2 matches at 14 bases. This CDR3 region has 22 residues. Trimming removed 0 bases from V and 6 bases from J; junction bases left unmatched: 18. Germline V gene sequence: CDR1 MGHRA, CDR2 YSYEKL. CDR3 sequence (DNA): TGCGCCAGCAGCCAAGAGGGGCCGGGACTAGCGGGAGTGTATTCTCAGGCCGGGGAGCTGTTTTTT. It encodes CASSQEGPGLAGVYSQAGELFF.

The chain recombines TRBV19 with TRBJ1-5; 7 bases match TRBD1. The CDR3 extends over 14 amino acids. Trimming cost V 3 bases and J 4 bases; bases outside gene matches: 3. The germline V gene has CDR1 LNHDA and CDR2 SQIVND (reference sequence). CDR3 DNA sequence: TGTGCCAGTAGTATGGCAGGGGGAAATCAGCCCCAGCATTTT. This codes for CASSMAGGNQPQHF.

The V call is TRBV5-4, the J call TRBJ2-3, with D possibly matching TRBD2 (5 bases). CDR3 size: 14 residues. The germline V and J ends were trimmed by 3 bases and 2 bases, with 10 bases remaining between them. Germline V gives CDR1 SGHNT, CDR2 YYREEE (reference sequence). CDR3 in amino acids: CASSSSPNTDTQYF. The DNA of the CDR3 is TGTGCCAGCAGCTCTAGCCCAAACACAGATACGCAGTATTTT.

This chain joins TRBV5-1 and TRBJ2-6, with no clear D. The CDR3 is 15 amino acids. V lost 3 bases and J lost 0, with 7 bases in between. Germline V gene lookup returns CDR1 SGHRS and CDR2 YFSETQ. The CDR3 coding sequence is TGCGCCAGCAGCTCCGCGAGCTCTGGGGCCAACGTCCTGACTTTC. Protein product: CASSSASSGANVLTF.

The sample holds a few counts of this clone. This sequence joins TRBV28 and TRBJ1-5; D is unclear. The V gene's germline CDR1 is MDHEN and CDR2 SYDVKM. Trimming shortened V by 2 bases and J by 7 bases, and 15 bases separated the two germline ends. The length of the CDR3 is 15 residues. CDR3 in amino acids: CASSLESGLHQPQHF. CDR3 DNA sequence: TGTGCCAGCAGTTTAGAGTCAGGCCTGCACCAGCCCCAGCATTTT.

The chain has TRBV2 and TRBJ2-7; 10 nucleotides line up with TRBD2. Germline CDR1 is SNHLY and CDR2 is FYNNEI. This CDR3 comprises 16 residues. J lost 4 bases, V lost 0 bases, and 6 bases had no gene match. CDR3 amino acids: CASSEALQREGYEQYF. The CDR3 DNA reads TGTGCCAGCAGTGAAGCGCTCCAGCGGGAGGGGTACGAGCAGTACTTC.

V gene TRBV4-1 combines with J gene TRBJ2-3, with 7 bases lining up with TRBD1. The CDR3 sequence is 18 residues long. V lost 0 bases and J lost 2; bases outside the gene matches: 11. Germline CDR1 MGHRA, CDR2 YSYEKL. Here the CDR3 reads CASSQDPGTVGPTDTQYF. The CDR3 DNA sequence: TGCGCCAGCAGCCAAGATCCGGGGACAGTGGGACCCACAGATACGCAGTATTTT.

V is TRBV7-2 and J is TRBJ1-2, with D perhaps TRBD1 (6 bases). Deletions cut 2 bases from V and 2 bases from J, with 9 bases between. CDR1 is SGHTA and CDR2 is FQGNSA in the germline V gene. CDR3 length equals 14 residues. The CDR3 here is CASSLFGTNYGYTF. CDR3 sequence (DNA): TGTGCCAGCAGCTTATTTGGGACAAACTATGGCTACACCTTC.